A selection of T cell receptor beta chains follows, all from one sample in a study of blood T cell repertoires in COVID-19. Sequenced by immunoSEQ multiplex PCR; TCRdb stores in-frame clones only, minus some. The sample has some 150,000 clones; around 84% are singletons. Sample: peripheral blood. The receptors shown here come from a human donor in a cohort sampled during active COVID-19. CDR3s include the opening cysteine and the closing phenylalanine or tryptophan. Each record gives: CDR3 DNA, CDR3 protein, CDR3 length, clone size, V gene, D gene, J gene. The D gene is left open where the match is weak. Size tells how often a clone was seen (once, few, many) or the class of an expanded clone, and some rows leave it out.

TGTGCCAGCATTTCCCTGGGAGGGAGAGACTACGAGCAGTACTTC | CASISLGGRDYEQYF | 15 | - | TRBV27 | TRBD2 | TRBJ2-7
TGCAGCGTGAAGGGGCTCCAGACGCCTGAAGCTTTCTTT | CSVKGLQTPEAFF | 13 | - | TRBV29-1 | - | TRBJ1-1
TGTGCCAGCAGCTTGGAAGAAACAGAAGCTTTCTTT | CASSLEETEAFF | 12 | - | TRBV5-5 | - | TRBJ1-1
TGCGCCAGCTCATCAAGGACTAGCGGGGGGGCAGATACGCAGTATTTT | CASSSRTSGGADTQYF | 16 | - | TRBV5-1 | TRBD2 | TRBJ2-3
TGTGCCACCGGATTGTACGGGGGTACGCAGTATTTT | CATGLYGGTQYF | 12 | - | TRBV15 | - | TRBJ2-3
TGTGCCAGCAGACTAGGGCGGGGGTCCCCGGGCACCGGGGAGCTGTTTTTT | CASRLGRGSPGTGELFF | 17 | - | TRBV7-9 | TRBD2 | TRBJ2-2
TGTGCCAGCAGTTTACGTGGGGCCAACGTCCTGACTTTC | CASSLRGANVLTF | 13 | - | TRBV28 | - | TRBJ2-6
TGCGCCAGCAGCCGTGCGGCTGTCTACGAGCAGTACTTC | CASSRAAVYEQYF | 13 | once | TRBV4-1 | - | TRBJ2-7
TGTGCCAGCAGACTAGCGGAACCCTACGAGCAGTACTTC | CASRLAEPYEQYF | 13 | - | TRBV12-3/TRBV12-4 | TRBD2 | TRBJ2-7
TGCGCCAGCAGCCAGGGTCAGGATGCAGAGACCCAGTACTTC | CASSQGQDAETQYF | 14 | once | TRBV5-1 | - | TRBJ2-5
TGCAGTGCTTGGGAGGCTTCCGAGCAGTTCTTC | CSAWEASEQFF | 11 | - | TRBV20-1 | - | TRBJ2-1
TGCAGCGTTAGGAAGGGGAAGGTTCTCACCTTC | CSVRKGKVLTF | 11 | - | TRBV29-1 | - | TRBJ1-2
TGCGCCAGCAGCCTCCGGGGGGGGGATTCACCCCTCCACTTT | CASSLRGGDSPLHF | 14 | - | TRBV5-1 | - | TRBJ1-6
TGTGCCAGCAGAGACAGGGTCTACGAGCAGTACTTC | CASRDRVYEQYF | 12 | - | TRBV6-5 | TRBD1 | TRBJ2-7
TGTGCCAGCAGCCGGACCGGGATAAGCACCGGGGAGCTGTTTTTT | CASSRTGISTGELFF | 15 | - | TRBV3-1/TRBV3-2 | - | TRBJ2-2
TGTGCCAGCAGTTTAGCGGGACAGGGCGCGGTTGAACAGTACTTC | CASSLAGQGAVEQYF | 15 | - | TRBV27 | TRBD1 | TRBJ2-7
TGTGCCAGCAGTCCATCTGGTACTTCAAGCTCCTACGAGCAGTACTTC | CASSPSGTSSSYEQYF | 16 | - | TRBV28 | - | TRBJ2-7
TGTGCCGAGCGGGGACAGGGAGCCACTGAAGCTTTCTTT | CAERGQGATEAFF | 13 | few | TRBV19 | TRBD1 | TRBJ1-1
TGTGCCAGCAGCACCCCACCGAGTAGCATAGCCAAAAACATTCAGTACTTC | CASSTPPSSIAKNIQYF | 17 | - | TRBV3-1/TRBV3-2 | - | TRBJ2-4
TGTGCCAGCAGCTTGAGGGGCGGCAAAAACATTCAGTACTTC | CASSLRGGKNIQYF | 14 | - | TRBV5-6 | - | TRBJ2-4
TGTGCCAGCAGTTTTTCGGACAGGGGGCTTGCGGGCTACACCTTC | CASSFSDRGLAGYTF | 15 | - | TRBV27 | TRBD1 | TRBJ1-2
TGTGCCAGCAAGCCGGGACAGGGGGCTCAGCCCCAGCATTTT | CASKPGQGAQPQHF | 14 | - | TRBV28 | TRBD1 | TRBJ1-5
TGTGCCAGCAGTTCCGACAGGGGCAATCAGCCCCAGCATTTT | CASSSDRGNQPQHF | 14 | - | TRBV6-5 | TRBD1 | TRBJ1-5
TGTGCCAGCAGCACAACAGGGTCAACTAATGAAAAACTGTTTTTT | CASSTTGSTNEKLFF | 15 | - | TRBV9 | - | TRBJ1-4
TGTGCCAGCAGCTCTGGGACAGCCATTGAAGCTTTCTTT | CASSSGTAIEAFF | 13 | - | TRBV7-8 | TRBD1 | TRBJ1-1
TGTGCCAGCAACCGACGGGGTAGCCAAGAGACCCAGTACTTC | CASNRRGSQETQYF | 14 | - | TRBV3-1/TRBV3-2 | - | TRBJ2-5
TGCAGCGTCGTCACCGGGACTTCCTACGAGCAGTACTTC | CSVVTGTSYEQYF | 13 | - | TRBV29-1 | - | TRBJ2-7
TGTGCCAGCAGCTTTGGAGCCAATCAGCCCCAGCATTTT | CASSFGANQPQHF | 13 | - | TRBV5-5 | - | TRBJ1-5
TGTGCCAGCAGTTTGGGGGGGACTAGCGTCATTCAGTACTTC | CASSLGGTSVIQYF | 14 | - | TRBV28 | TRBD2 | TRBJ2-4
TGCAGCAGGGATTCCTACAATGAGCAGTTCTTC | CSRDSYNEQFF | 11 | - | TRBV20-1 | - | TRBJ2-1
TGCGCCAGCAGTGAAGACAGGGACTACGAGCAGTACTTC | CASSEDRDYEQYF | 13 | - | TRBV10-1 | TRBD1 | TRBJ2-7
TGTGCCAGCAGCCAAACGCTCACTAGCGGGAACAATGAGCAGTTCTTC | CASSQTLTSGNNEQFF | 16 | - | TRBV3-1/TRBV3-2 | TRBD2 | TRBJ2-1
TGTGCCAGCAGCTTAGTCTCAGGGATGAACACTGAAGCTTTCTTT | CASSLVSGMNTEAFF | 15 | - | TRBV7-9 | - | TRBJ1-1
TGTGCCAGCAGTGAGCGGACAGGGGGGAATTCTGGCTACACCTTC | CASSERTGGNSGYTF | 15 | few | TRBV2 | TRBD1 | TRBJ1-2
TGTGCCAGCAGTTTTCCTGGGACAGAGGGCCTTAGCTATGGCTACACCTTC | CASSFPGTEGLSYGYTF | 17 | once | TRBV28 | TRBD1 | TRBJ1-2
TGTGCCAGCAGCCCGGCGGGACAGGGTTGGGATGAGCAGTTCTTC | CASSPAGQGWDEQFF | 15 | - | TRBV7-6 | TRBD1 | TRBJ2-1
TGTGCCAGCAGTTTACTGCGGGAGGAGGAAGAGACCCAGTACTTC | CASSLLREEEETQYF | 15 | - | TRBV28 | TRBD2 | TRBJ2-5
TGTGCCAGTACTGATCAACCCCTCACTAGCATCACTGAAGCTTTCTTT | CASTDQPLTSITEAFF | 16 | - | TRBV19 | - | TRBJ1-1
TGTGCCAGCAGTCCGCCCGGGACAGTAGGGGGCTACACCTTC | CASSPPGTVGGYTF | 14 | - | TRBV2 | TRBD1 | TRBJ1-2
TGTGCCAGCAGCTTGCCCGACAGGGGGCACACTGAAGCTTTCTTT | CASSLPDRGHTEAFF | 15 | - | TRBV5-4 | TRBD1 | TRBJ1-1
TGTGCCAGCAGCCCGACAGGACTGAACGACAATGAGCAGTTCTTC | CASSPTGLNDNEQFF | 15 | - | TRBV7-3 | - | TRBJ2-1
TGTGCCAGCAGCCAAGACGGGACAGGGTCGGACACCATATATTTT | CASSQDGTGSDTIYF | 15 | - | TRBV4-2 | TRBD1 | TRBJ1-3
TGTGCTAGCAGCTTAGAGGCGGGTGGACCCAAACCGACCCAGTACTTC | CASSLEAGGPKPTQYF | 16 | - | TRBV7-7 | - | TRBJ2-5
TGTGCCAGCAGCCAAGTTCTCGGTAGCCAAGAGACCCAGTACTTC | CASSQVLGSQETQYF | 15 | - | TRBV3-1/TRBV3-2 | - | TRBJ2-5
TGCGCCAGCAGCCCCTCCGCCGGACGAGGGGGGGCTACCTACAATGAGCAGTTCTTC | CASSPSAGRGGATYNEQFF | 19 | - | TRBV5-1 | - | TRBJ2-1
TGCGCCAGCAGCCAAGTGTACAGGGTTAATGAAAAACTGTTTTTT | CASSQVYRVNEKLFF | 15 | once | TRBV4-1 | - | TRBJ1-4
TGTGCCAGTAGTATACAACTTAGCACAGATACGCAGTATTTT | CASSIQLSTDTQYF | 14 | - | TRBV19 | - | TRBJ2-3
TGTGCCAGAAGCTGGGGAACAGGGAACCTTACCCCTTTCTCCTACGAGCAGTACTTC | CARSWGTGNLTPFSYEQYF | 19 | - | TRBV5-3 | - | TRBJ2-7
TGTGCCAGCAGTTACTTCGGAGGAGATACGCAGTATTTT | CASSYFGGDTQYF | 13 | - | TRBV6-5 | - | TRBJ2-3
TGTGCCAGCAGCTTAGAGGGACTGGACGAGCAGTACTTC | CASSLEGLDEQYF | 13 | once | TRBV7-8 | - | TRBJ2-7
TGCAGCGCCGGAGGGTCGTTGGGACCCAGCTCTGGAAACACCATATATTTT | CSAGGSLGPSSGNTIYF | 17 | - | TRBV29-1 | - | TRBJ1-3
TGTGCCAGCAGGGGGACAGGGATCACTGAAGCTTTCTTT | CASRGTGITEAFF | 13 | - | TRBV25-1 | TRBD1 | TRBJ1-1
TGTGCCATGCGAGGGAGCGCGGGAGGGCCGGCAGGGGCCAACGTCCTGACTTTC | CAMRGSAGGPAGANVLTF | 18 | - | TRBV21-1 | - | TRBJ2-6
TGTGCCAGCAGCCCCCTCGGGGGGAAGGGAGAGACCCAGTACTTC | CASSPLGGKGETQYF | 15 | once | TRBV7-3 | TRBD2 | TRBJ2-5